This TCR beta chain is from a study of shared clonotypes between healthy human individuals (dated by TCRdb to between 2020 and 2021). General notes on the study: The cohort comprised a couple of women and a few men aged 18 to 49 years. To increase sequencing depth and limit assay-specific biases, different laboratories used diverse techniques to prepare libraries and sequence TCR repertoires. For each donor, CD4 naive and CD4 memory were each given three plates, CD8 naive was given two plates, and CD8 memory was given one plate. To estimate repertoire size and how much clonotypes are shared between individuals, the study performed deep sequencing of blood TCR repertoires from a handful of healthy adults. Between about 0.9 and 8.9 billion PBMCs per donor were obtained by leukapheresis.

As for this clone: Its antigen specificity is not known. No much larger clone exists at a distance of one base, and base qualities are not known.

Using the deep immunoSEQ assay, TCR CDR3 regions were amplified from genomic DNA by multiplex PCR. For each cell subset, the extracted genomic DNA was distributed evenly across all wells of several immunoSEQ 96-well plates, and each plate served as one replicate. For sorted subsets, each replicate PCR was loaded with approximately 200 ng genomic DNA, equivalent to about 30,000 T cell genomes. Purified libraries were measured with a Qubit 3.0 fluorometer, size-checked on a Bioanalyzer 2100, and measured again with the KAPA Library Quantification kit. Every immunoSEQ 96-well plate was sequenced on a dedicated single-read 150-cycle Illumina NextSeq 550 flow cell. Per the source publication's procedure: Because the immunoSEQ output included only junctional sequences and no quality scores, the filtering could not be the same as the filtering used for full-length reads. Sequences were annotated with PyIR, a Python wrapper for IgBLAST v1.9, using IMGT germline references to assign V/J genes and CDR3. Reads with weak V/J assignments (E-value above 1e-6), missing CDR3, stop codons, out-of-frame junctions, or ambiguous translated residues were removed. A V3J clonotype was defined by an identical inferred V gene, J gene, and CDR3 amino acid sequence. Percentage overlap between repertoires was calculated by dividing the number of shared unique clonotypes by the size of the smaller repertoire. Richness of each repertoire was evaluated using RTK rarefaction, the Chao1 estimator, and Recon v2.1 estimates of unobserved clonotypes. Generation probabilities for all TCRbeta clonotypes obtained by the gDNA method from a few donors were computed using OLGA. TCRdb stores this immuneACCESS table with in-frame sequences only. Part of the clones is absent; in the studies checked, under half of the shortfall reflects unresolved V genes, and no reason is known for the rest. That table supplies the V and J calls and clone size; D and trimming were determined from the DNA. The sample has about 1 million clones on record, about 70% of them singletons. The leading ten clones occupy roughly 1.5% of the sample.

The full study reports these points: Because the study included a small number of donors, the genetic and exposure-history diversity represented was limited. When a few donors were compared, the shared fraction of clonotypes was around 5% for naive CD4, around 3.6% for naive CD8, roughly 2.3% for memory CD4, and roughly 0.4% for memory CD8. Even with the large sequencing depth, rarefaction of the sorted-subset datasets indicated that sequencing was incomplete. Only blood was sampled, and tissue TCR repertoires likely differ from those in blood. Based on pairwise subsampling, the degree of clonotype sharing among donors was expected to be affected by sequencing depth. Naive subsets generally had larger estimated clonotype richness than memory subsets did. Higher generation probabilities were observed for clonotypes shared by all four sorted-subset donors than for non-shared clonotypes.

V is shortened by 8 bases, J by 8 bases, and the region joining them spans 24 bases. Counted from cysteine to phenylalanine, this CDR3 has 15 amino acids. The CDR3 DNA has 45 bases and is translated from base 1. The donors were healthy, HIV-negative adults who had no recently reported acute infections or vaccinations. Every donor was a Caucasian adult living in Nashville, Tennessee, USA. CD4+ T cells were enriched by magnetic negative selection, after which naive cells were positively selected on CD45RA and the negative fraction was taken as the memory subset. Blood was collected by leukapheresis, and PBMCs were isolated by Ficoll-Histopaque density gradient centrifugation and then cryopreserved in liquid nitrogen vapor phase. Analytical flow cytometry was used to check the purity and quantity of each magnetically sorted T cell population. Each sorted fraction had its genomic DNA isolated and then quantified by UV absorbance on a Nanodrop 2000c.

The sequence derives from a man aged 18 to 29 in good health. Recombination joined TRBV23-1 with TRBJ1-2, with no D gene named confidently. TRBV23-1 is an ORF for which the function is uncertain. Sequencing was performed on memory CD4+ T cells sorted from blood. The sample's cell subset or site label, in plain terms: CD45RA-negative fraction. The CDR3 sequence is CASPKQWAMPGGYTF. The sequence in DNA is TGCGCCAGCCCAAAACAGTGGGCAATGCCGGGCGGCTACACCTTC.